The clone carrying this T cell receptor beta chain was seen a handful of times. This sample was taken from a study of glioma-infiltrating T cells after dendritic cell vaccination. Repertoires were generated with immunoSEQ multiplex PCR, while TCRdb's copy carries only in-frame clones and drops some. This sample has about 92,000 clones, with 70% to 90% found just once. This clonotype was sampled from a human donor with glioblastoma. The specimen comprised blood, sampled before dendritic cell vaccination.

The CDR3 DNA reads as TGTGCCAGCAGCCAAAGAGACAATGAGCAGTTCTTC. It translates to CASSQRDNEQFF. The rearrangement uses TRBV5-4 and TRBJ2-1; D gene uncertain. This CDR3 has 12 residues. Germline V lookup: CDR1 SGHNT, CDR2 YYREEE (reference sequence). Trimming left V 4 bases short and J 5 bases short, with 7 bases between.